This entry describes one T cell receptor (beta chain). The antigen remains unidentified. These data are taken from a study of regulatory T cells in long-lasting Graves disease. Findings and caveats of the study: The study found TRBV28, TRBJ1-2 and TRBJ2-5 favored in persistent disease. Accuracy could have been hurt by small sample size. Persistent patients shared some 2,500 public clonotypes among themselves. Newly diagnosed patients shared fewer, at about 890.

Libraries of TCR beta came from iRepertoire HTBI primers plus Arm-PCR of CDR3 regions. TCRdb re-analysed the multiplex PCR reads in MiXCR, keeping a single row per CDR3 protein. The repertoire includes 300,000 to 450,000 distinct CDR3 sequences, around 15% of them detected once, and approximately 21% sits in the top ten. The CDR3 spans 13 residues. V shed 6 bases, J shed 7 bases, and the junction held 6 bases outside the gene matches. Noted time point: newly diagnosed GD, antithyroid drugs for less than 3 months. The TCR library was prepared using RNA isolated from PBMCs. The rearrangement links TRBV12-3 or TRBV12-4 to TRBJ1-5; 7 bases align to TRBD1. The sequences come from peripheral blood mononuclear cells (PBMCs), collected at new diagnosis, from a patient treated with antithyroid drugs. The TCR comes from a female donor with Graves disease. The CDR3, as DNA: TGTGCCAGCAGCTTGACAGGGCAACAGCCCCAGCATTTT. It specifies CASSLTGQQPQHF.